This is a list of T cell receptor beta chains from one sample in a study of tumor-infiltrating lymphocytes in primary liver carcinoma. TCRdb re-analysed the multiplex PCR reads in MiXCR, keeping a single row per CDR3 protein. This table has around 54,000 distinct CDR3 sequences, about 73% appearing once. Sequenced: liver tumor tissue from sampling region 2. These receptors were taken from a man in his forties or fifties with primary liver carcinoma and hepatitis B virus infection. The CDR3 runs from the conserved cysteine through the conserved F or W.

J gene,CDR3 length,V gene,CDR3 protein
TRBJ2-1,12,TRBV11-2,CASNISWNEQLF
TRBJ2-3,14,TRBV5-8,CASGVDRGADTQYF
TRBJ2-5,19,TRBV7-3,CASSLTLFRGRGGLETQCF
TRBJ2-1,13,TRBV11-2,CASSLNDAYVHFF
TRBJ2-1,14,TRBV6-5,CASNYSNSLDEQFF
TRBJ1-6,16,TRBV4-1,CASSQSSNSYNSPLHF
TRBJ2-3,20,TRBV11-2,CAGSPDDPLQIARSTDTQYF
TRBJ2-3,14,TRBV6-2/TRBV6-3,CTGSYGQGVLTQYF
TRBJ2-7,20,TRBV25-1,CASSANSAAGLAGSGHEQYF
TRBJ2-1,15,TRBV28,CASRPGAGGYNEHFF
TRBJ2-6,16,TRBV6-5,CTSSYLGISGANVLTF
TRBJ2-5,11,TRBV12-3/TRBV12-4,CASSRQETHYF
TRBJ1-6,15,TRBV12-3/TRBV12-4,CASRLDGAYNSPFHF
TRBJ2-7,14,TRBV11-1,CASTLGLSSYEQYF
TRBJ2-7,15,TRBV11-2,CAISLSVGISYKQYF
TRBJ2-7,14,TRBV6-5,CASSYQSTPHERYF
TRBJ2-1,17,TRBV4-2,CASSQGPGGRDHNEQFF
TRBJ2-7,14,TRBV12-3/TRBV12-4,CASSLGDRSYEQCF
TRBJ2-1,16,TRBV11-2,CASSLDMGLAISKQFF
TRBJ2-2,14,TRBV4-1,CASSTRDYTGKLFF
TRBJ1-1,13,TRBV30,CAWSVHSGTETFF
TRBJ1-1,11,TRBV28,CVTRVDTEAFF